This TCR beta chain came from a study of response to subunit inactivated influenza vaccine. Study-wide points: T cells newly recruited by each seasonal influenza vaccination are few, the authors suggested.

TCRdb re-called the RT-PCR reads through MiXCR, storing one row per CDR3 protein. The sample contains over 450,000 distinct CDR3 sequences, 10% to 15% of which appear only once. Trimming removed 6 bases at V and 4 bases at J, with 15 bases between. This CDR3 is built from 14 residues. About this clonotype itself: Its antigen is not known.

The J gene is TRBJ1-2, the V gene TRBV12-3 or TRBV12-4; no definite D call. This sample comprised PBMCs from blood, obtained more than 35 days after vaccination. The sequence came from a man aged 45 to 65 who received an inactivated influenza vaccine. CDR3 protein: CASRRIGRSYGYTF. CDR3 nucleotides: TGTGCCAGCAGACGGATCGGCAGAAGCTATGGCTACACCTTC.